This TCR beta chain comes out of a study of control samples from healthy donors and cancer patients. Clones were sequenced by immunoSEQ multiplex PCR, and TCRdb holds only the in-frame ones, with some missing. The sample comprises approximately 100,000 clones, 70% to 90% of which are singletons, and over 2% rests with the top ten. V lost 7 bases, J lost 2 bases, and 9 bases stayed unmatched. Germline V gives CDR1 LNHDA, CDR2 SQIVND (reference sequence). The CDR3 consists of 15 residues. The clonotype was recovered from a woman aged 40 to 49 in good health. This chain connects TRBV19 to TRBJ1-2, with 8 bases lining up with TRBD1. Material: blood. CDR3 protein: CASIQGQGSNYGYTF. As DNA, the CDR3 is TGTGCCAGTATCCAAGGACAGGGCTCGAACTATGGCTACACCTTC.